The following is a T cell receptor beta chain sequence with its context. Germline trimming cut 5 bases from V and 4 bases from J; bases unmatched to any gene: 13. This CDR3 comprises 16 residues. CDR1 and CDR2 from the germline V gene are GTSNPN and SVGIG (reference sequence). The data were obtained in a study of control samples from healthy donors and cancer patients. Profiling relied on immunoSEQ multiplex PCR, and the TCRdb table lists in-frame clones only, not all of them. The sample lists approximately 190,000 clones, about 90% occurring once. Sequences were obtained from blood. The chain carries TRBV30 and TRBJ1-3; 8 bases agree with TRBD1. The sequence was collected from a man aged 25 to 40 in good health. As DNA, the CDR3 is TGTGCCTGGGGGTTGGAGACAGGGGCTTCCGGAAACACCATATATTTT. Amino acid sequence: CAWGLETGASGNTIYF.